This T cell receptor beta chain is drawn from a study of blood T cell repertoires in COVID-19. Across the whole study: The United States, Italy and Spain provided the acute and convalescent COVID-19 samples. The cDNA or gDNA used as material had been derived from T cells, B-cell-depleted T cells, or PBMCs.

In the authors' methods: Reference gene primer amplification gave estimated nucleated cell counts. Some clones are missing from TCRdb's copy, which holds only in-frame ones; the method was immunoSEQ multiplex PCR. That table gives V, J and clone size, and the DNA gave D and trimming. Of around 500,000 clones in the sample, 70% to 90% were seen once. Looked up from germline, CDR1 is MGHDK and CDR2 is SYGVNS. The CDR3 extends over 11 amino acids. Between the trimmed V and J ends, which lost 8 bases and 7 bases, there was a span of 9 bases. The chain employs TRBV25-1 and TRBJ2-1; D remains unclear. The sample comprised PBMCs or T cells enriched from blood (not recorded which). This clonotype originated in a woman in her thirties or forties who had recovered from COVID-19. CDR3 loop: CASGPGNEQFF. The CDR3 coding sequence is TGTGCCAGCGGCCCCGGGAATGAGCAGTTCTTC. Based on the CDR3 plus reference TRBV25-1 and TRBJ2-1, the full variable domain is EADIYQTPRYLVIGTGKKITLECSQTMGHDKMYWYQQDPGMELHLIHYSYGVNSTEKGDLSSESTVSRIRTEHFPLTLESARPSHTSQYLCASGPGNEQFFGPGTRLTVL.